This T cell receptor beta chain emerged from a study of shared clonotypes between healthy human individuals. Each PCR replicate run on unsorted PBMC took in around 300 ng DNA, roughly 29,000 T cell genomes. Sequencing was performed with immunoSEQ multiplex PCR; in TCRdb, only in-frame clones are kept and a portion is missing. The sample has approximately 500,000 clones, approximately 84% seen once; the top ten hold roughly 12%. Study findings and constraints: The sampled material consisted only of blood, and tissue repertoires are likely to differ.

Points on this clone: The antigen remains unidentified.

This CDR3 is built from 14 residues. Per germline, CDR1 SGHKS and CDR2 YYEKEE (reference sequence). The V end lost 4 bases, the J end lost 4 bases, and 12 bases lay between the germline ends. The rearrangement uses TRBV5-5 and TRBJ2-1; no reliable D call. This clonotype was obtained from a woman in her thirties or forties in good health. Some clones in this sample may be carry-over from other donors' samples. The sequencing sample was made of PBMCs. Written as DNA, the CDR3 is TGTGCCAGCAGCCCTCCCCCGGTATACAATGAGCAGTTCTTC. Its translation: CASSPPPVYNEQFF.